The T cell receptor (beta chain) described here comes from a study of T cell responses to AZD1222 COVID-19 vaccine. Study information: Second-dose recipients at about 4 or about 12 weeks were treated as one pooled group. General study points: CD4 TCRs linked to vaccination spanned spike, dominating at 160-218 and 743-854. At baseline, just 5 or 6 AZD1222 recipients tested seropositive. White British people made up most donors, females outnumbered males, and clonal diversity was possibly underestimated.

Only in-frame clones appear in the TCRdb table, and some are missing; sequencing was by immunoSEQ multiplex PCR. The sample lists more than 250,000 clones; 80% to 95% were seen once. The CDR3 is made up of 15 amino acids. Between the trimmed V and J ends, which lost 4 bases and 4 bases, there was a span of 16 bases. Germline-derived CDR1 and CDR2 are MNHNY and SVGAGI (reference sequence). To note about this clone: Antigen specificity is unknown.

The clonotype originates from an adult in good health. The rearrangement joins TRBV6-6 to TRBJ1-1; D uncertain. This sample comprised peripheral blood, obtained on day 0 of AZD1222 vaccination. CDR3 nucleotide sequence: TGTGCCAGCAGTTCCCCCACCGGGTTCGGCACTGAAGCTTTCTTT. It encodes CASSSPTGFGTEAFF.